The clone carrying this TCR beta chain has just a few counts. This sample was taken from a study of beta chain features in type 1 diabetes. J lost 0 bases, V lost 5 bases, and 3 bases had no gene match. The germline CDR1 and CDR2 sequences are KGHSH and LQKENI. The CDR3 is 15 amino acids. Expressed TCRB transcripts were sequenced because the entire RNA isolate underwent reverse transcription. Sequenced by immunoSEQ multiplex PCR; TCRdb stores in-frame clones only, minus some. Among hundreds of thousands of clones listed, 12% to 15% were seen once. The chain recombines TRBV18 with TRBJ1-3; 8 nucleotides match TRBD1. The sequencing input was central memory CD4+ T cells from blood. The receptor was isolated from a man aged 25-45 years in good health. CDR3: CASSSTGDSGNTIYF. Written as DNA, the CDR3 is TGTGCCAGCTCATCGACAGGGGACTCTGGAAACACCATATATTTT. The full variable domain, rest sourced from reference TRBV18 and TRBJ1-3, is NAGVMQNPRHLVRRRGQEARLRCSPMKGHSHVYWYRQLPEEGLKFMVYLQKENIIDESGMPKERFSAEFPKEGPSILRIQQVVRGDSAAYFCASSSTGDSGNTIYFGEGSWLTVV.